These 23 T cell receptor beta chains were sequenced from one sample in a study of STAT5B mutations in CD4+ large granular lymphocyte leukemia. The repertoire was sequenced with immunoSEQ multiplex PCR; TCRdb's copy has only in-frame clones and lacks some. The sample has some 30,000 clones, roughly 79% seen once. Source material: CD4+ T cells from blood buffy coats. The receptors stem from a human donor in good health.

The chain links TRBV14 to TRBJ2-1; a possible D gene is TRBD2 (5 bases). The CDR3 extends over 15 amino acids. Trimming removed 1 base from V and 10 bases from J, with 17 bases in between. The germline CDR1 and CDR2 sequences are SGHDN and FVKESK. CDR3 residues: CASSQARAAIAEQFF. DNA of the CDR3: TGTGCCAGCAGCCAAGCGAGGGCCGCGATCGCGGAGCAGTTCTTC.

The rearrangement uses TRBV5-1 and TRBJ1-3, with a possible D match to TRBD1 (6 bases). V lost 4 bases, J lost 0 bases, and 17 bases lay in between. Germline assignment: CDR1 SGHRS and CDR2 YFSETQ. This CDR3 has 17 amino acids. The CDR3 loop reads CASSPSGGQFSGNTIYF. Written as DNA, the CDR3 is TGCGCCAGCAGCCCGAGCGGGGGGCAGTTCTCTGGAAACACCATATATTTT.

The chain joins TRBV10-3 to TRBJ2-7; possibly TRBD1 for D (6 bases). The CDR3 totals 15 residues. Germline loops: CDR1 ENHRY, CDR2 SYGVKD. Trimming cost V 4 bases and J 2 bases, with 15 bases left between them. The CDR3 here is CAISGGGAATYEQYF. As DNA, the CDR3 is TGTGCCATCAGTGGAGGGGGTGCTGCGACCTACGAGCAGTACTTC.

The chain recombines TRBV2 with TRBJ1-1, with D tentatively TRBD1 (5 bases). V was cut by 3 bases and J by 1 base, with 15 bases left in between. This CDR3 region has 16 residues. Germline V lookup: CDR1 SNHLY, CDR2 FYNNEI. CDR3 in amino acids: CASSEPQGVGNTEAFF. Written as DNA, the CDR3 is TGTGCCAGCAGTGAGCCCCAGGGTGTTGGGAACACTGAAGCTTTCTTT.

This clone appeared a single time. The chain combines TRBV5-5 with TRBJ1-4, with 10 bases that match TRBD1. The CDR3 extends over 15 amino acids. The V segment lost 4 bases and the J segment 8 bases; nucleotides outside the gene matches: 8. CDR1 is SGHKS, CDR2 YYEKEE, per germline (reference sequence). The DNA for the CDR3 is TGTGCCAGCAGCCAATGGACAGGGGGTGGCGAAAAACTGTTTTTT. This gives the protein CASSQWTGGGEKLFF.

The CDR3 loop reads CASSPQQTDTQYF. In nucleotides, the CDR3 is TGTGCCAGCTCACCACAACAGACAGATACGCAGTATTTT. The chain carries TRBV18 and TRBJ2-3; D gene ambiguous. Trimming removed 1 base at V and 3 bases at J, with 5 bases between. Germline V lookup: CDR1 KGHSH, CDR2 LQKENI. This CDR3 has 13 amino acids. The variable domain in full, completed from reference TRBV18 and TRBJ2-3, reads NAGVMQNPRHLVRRRGQEARLRCSPMKGHSHVYWYRQLPEEGLKFMVYLQKENIIDESGMPKERFSAEFPKEGPSILRIQQVVRGDSAAYFCASSPQQTDTQYFGPGTRLTVL.

This chain connects TRBV28 to TRBJ1-4; D is undetermined. V was cut by 2 bases and J by 5 bases, with 9 bases left in between. The germline V gene encodes CDR1 MDHEN and CDR2 SYDVKM. The CDR3 has 14 amino acids. CDR3: CASSLGQLNEKLFF. In nucleotides, the CDR3 is TGTGCCAGCAGTTTAGGGCAGTTAAATGAAAAACTGTTTTTT.

The rearrangement links TRBV7-9 to TRBJ2-1; 7 nucleotides align to TRBD2. Losses at the gene ends were 1 base for V and 0 bases for J; bases not matched to a gene: 9. The CDR3 is 18 residues long. From germline, CDR1 is SEHNR and CDR2 FQNEAQ (reference sequence). The CDR3 sequence is CASSLDGGSHGSYNEQFF. The CDR3 DNA is TGTGCCAGCAGCTTAGACGGCGGGAGCCATGGCTCCTACAATGAGCAGTTCTTC.

The chain uses TRBV5-1 and TRBJ2-5, with 13 positions matching TRBD2. This CDR3 region has 17 residues. The germline CDR1 and CDR2 sequences are SGHRS and YFSETQ. Trimming took 2 bases from V and 2 from J; bases not matched to a gene: 6. Here the CDR3 reads CASSLGRLAGGQETQYF. CDR3 coding DNA: TGCGCCAGCAGCTTAGGAAGACTAGCGGGAGGTCAAGAGACCCAGTACTTC.

This chain connects TRBV11-3 to TRBJ2-3; D gene ambiguous. Germline V lookup: CDR1 SGHNT, CDR2 YENEEA. CDR3 length: 13 residues. V lost 5 bases, J lost 0 bases, and 6 bases lay in between. CDR3 region: CASSELSTDTQYF. DNA for the CDR3: TGTGCCAGCAGCGAACTAAGCACAGATACGCAGTATTTT.

The V and J genes are TRBV28 and TRBJ2-1, with 9 bases matching TRBD1. Germline V gene lookup returns CDR1 MDHEN and CDR2 SYDVKM. Trimming took 7 bases from V and 6 from J; bases not matched to a gene: 13. This CDR3 comprises 16 residues. The CDR3: CASTAGGDRAANEQFF. The DNA for the CDR3 is TGTGCCAGCACCGCGGGCGGGGACAGGGCGGCCAATGAGCAGTTCTTC.

The chain links TRBV4-3 to TRBJ1-5; D not certain. The CDR3 is made up of 15 amino acids. The V end was cut by 2 bases, the J end by 4 bases, with 12 bases between. CDR1 is LGHNA and CDR2 is YSLEER in the germline V gene. This CDR3 is CASSQLLEPNQPQHF. CDR3 nucleotide sequence: TGCGCCAGCAGCCAACTCCTCGAACCGAATCAGCCCCAGCATTTT.

This clone was found once. J is TRBJ1-6 and V is TRBV4-3; D not certain. This CDR3 spans 15 amino acids. The germline V gene encodes CDR1 LGHNA and CDR2 YSLEER. Trimming removed 0 bases from V and 10 bases from J, with 13 bases in between. CDR3 amino acids: CASSQDWALRSPLHF. CDR3 in DNA: TGCGCCAGCAGCCAAGATTGGGCACTACGATCACCCCTCCACTTT.

The V and J genes are TRBV5-6 and TRBJ2-3; D is unclear. Germline V gene data show CDR1 as SGHDT and CDR2 as YYEEEE. The germline V and J ends were trimmed by 1 base and 6 bases, with 6 bases remaining between them. The CDR3 covers 12 residues. Here the CDR3 reads CASSLYQDTQYF. Here the CDR3 DNA reads TGTGCCAGCAGCTTGTACCAGGATACGCAGTATTTT. Complete variable domain (other parts from reference TRBV5-6 and TRBJ2-3): DAGVTQSPTHLIKTRGQQVTLRCSPKSGHDTVSWYQQALGQGPQFIFQYYEEEERQRGNFPDRFSGHQFPNYSSELNVNALLLGDSALYLCASSLYQDTQYFGPGTRLTVL.

The chain couples TRBV11-2 to TRBJ2-5; no clear D. Germline V lookup: CDR1 SGHAT, CDR2 FQNNGV. There are 13 residues in the CDR3. Trimming cost V 1 base and J 5 bases, with 8 bases left between them. The CDR3 DNA reads as TGTGCCAGCAGCTTAGCTGAATTGGAGACCCAGTACTTC. Translation: CASSLAELETQYF.

This clone was found once. The chain links TRBV5-4 to TRBJ2-7, with 10 bases matching TRBD1. The germline V gene encodes CDR1 SGHNT and CDR2 YYREEE (reference sequence). With 0 bases clipped from V and 5 bases from J, the junction kept 5 bases outside the gene matches. This CDR3 is 15 amino acids long. For the CDR3, the DNA is TGTGCCAGCAGCTTGGTGACAGGGGGCAGGGACGAGCAGTACTTC. The encoded protein is CASSLVTGGRDEQYF.

The chain combines TRBV20-1 with TRBJ2-1, with D unclear. The CDR3 totals 11 residues. Germline values: CDR1 DFQATT, CDR2 SNEGSKA (reference sequence). Trimming shortened V by 2 bases and J by 9 bases, and 8 bases separated the two germline ends. The CDR3: CSARPWGEQFF. The CDR3 DNA sequence: TGCAGTGCTAGACCGTGGGGTGAGCAGTTCTTC.

The rearrangement joins TRBV6-5 to TRBJ2-7; 8 positions agree with TRBD1. This CDR3 region has 15 residues. Trimming cost V 0 bases and J 2 bases; bases outside gene matches: 3. Germline V gene sequence: CDR1 MNHEY, CDR2 SVGAGI. CDR3 amino acids: CASSYSIQGAYEQYF. In DNA, the CDR3 is TGTGCCAGCAGTTACTCGATACAGGGGGCCTACGAGCAGTACTTC.

This rearrangement joins TRBV10-3 to TRBJ1-5, with 9 bases fitting TRBD1. Germline CDR1 ENHRY, CDR2 SYGVKD. The V gene end was trimmed by 4 bases and the J gene end by 3 bases; junction bases not matched to a gene: 13. CDR3 length: 18 residues. Written as DNA, the CDR3 is TGTGCCATCAGTGCTGGGTTAGGGGACAGGGCCTCCAATCAGCCCCAGCATTTT. Residues: CAISAGLGDRASNQPQHF.

The J gene is TRBJ2-1, the V gene TRBV15; 9 nucleotides agree with TRBD1. The CDR3 sequence is 16 residues long. Germline CDR1 is LNHNV and CDR2 is YYDKDF (reference sequence). V shed 0 bases and J 4 bases; nucleotides not matched to a gene: 4. CDR3 in DNA: TGTGCCACCAGCAGAGATAGTGGGACAGGGTACAATGAGCAGTTCTTC. It codes for CATSRDSGTGYNEQFF.

This chain uses TRBV29-1 with TRBJ2-5, with 11 bases identical to TRBD1. Trimming cost V 3 bases and J 5 bases; bases outside gene matches: 8. Germline lookup yields CDR1 SQVTM and CDR2 ANQGSEA. The CDR3 sequence is 15 residues long. CDR3 in amino acids: CSVDRTGGGSETQYF. For the CDR3, the DNA is TGCAGCGTTGACCGGACAGGGGGCGGTTCGGAGACCCAGTACTTC.

The gene calls are TRBV7-2 and TRBJ2-1, with TRBD2 matching 10 bases. The CDR3 totals 13 residues. The germline V gene encodes CDR1 SGHTA and CDR2 FQGNSA. The V gene end was trimmed by 3 bases and the J gene end by 9 bases; junction bases not matched to a gene: 2. The CDR3 loop is CASSFVAGGEQFF. CDR3 nucleotides: TGTGCCAGCAGCTTTGTAGCGGGAGGTGAGCAGTTCTTC.

The chain combines TRBV19 with TRBJ1-2; 10 bases are shared with TRBD1. The germline CDR1 and CDR2 sequences are LNHDA and SQIVND (reference sequence). V was pared by 8 bases and J by 4 bases, with 7 bases of the junction left unmatched. The CDR3 spans 14 residues. The CDR3 loop reads CASDRGRGGYGYTF. The CDR3 DNA is TGTGCCAGTGACAGGGGGCGCGGGGGCTATGGCTACACCTTC. The full variable domain, with the rest looked up from reference TRBV19 and TRBJ1-2, is DGGITQSPKYLFRKEGQNVTLSCEQNLNHDAMYWYRQDPGQGLRLIYYSQIVNDFQKGDIAEGYSVSREKKESFPLTVTSAQKNPTAFYLCASDRGRGGYGYTFGSGTRLTVV.